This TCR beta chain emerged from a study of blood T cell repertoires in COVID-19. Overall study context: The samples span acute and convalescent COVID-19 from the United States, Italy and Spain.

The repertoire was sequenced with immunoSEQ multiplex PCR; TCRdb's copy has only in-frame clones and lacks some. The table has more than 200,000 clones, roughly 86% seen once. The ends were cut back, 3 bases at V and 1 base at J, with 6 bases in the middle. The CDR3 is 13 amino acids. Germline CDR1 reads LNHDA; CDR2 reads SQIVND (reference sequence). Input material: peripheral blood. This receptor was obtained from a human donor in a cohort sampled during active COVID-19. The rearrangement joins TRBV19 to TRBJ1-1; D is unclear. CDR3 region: CASSMGPNTEAFF. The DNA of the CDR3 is TGTGCCAGTAGTATGGGCCCGAACACTGAAGCTTTCTTT.